The rows below give T cell receptor beta chains drawn from one sample of a study of graft-versus-host responses after intestinal transplantation. The protocol was immunoSEQ multiplex PCR, while the TCRdb copy is restricted to in-frame clones and leaves out a portion. The sample has about 120,000 clones; 90% to 95% are singletons. No antigen has been identified for these receptors. The source material was unstimulated CD8+ T cells sorted from spleen or lymph node cells, sampled before intestinal transplant. The receptors were gathered from a human donor who received an intestinal transplant. Each CDR3 is given with its conserved first and last residue. The D gene is left open where the match is weak. Expanded clones are given a class, and other clones once, few, many or no size at all.

v_call	clone_size	j_call	d_call	cdr3_length	cdr3_aa	cdr3_nt
TRBV19	-	TRBJ1-1	-	15	CASSTDLAVNTEAFF	TGTGCCAGTAGTACCGATCTGGCAGTGAACACTGAAGCTTTCTTT
TRBV9	-	TRBJ2-7	-	14	CASSAGGVPREQYF	TGTGCCAGCAGCGCGGGTGGGGTCCCCCGTGAGCAGTACTTC
TRBV9	once	TRBJ1-1	-	14	CASAVGADSGEAFF	TGTGCCAGCGCCGTCGGGGCCGACTCGGGGGAAGCTTTCTTT
TRBV30	once	TRBJ1-2	-	13	CAWSKEGRFDYTF	TGTGCCTGGAGTAAAGAGGGGCGTTTCGACTACACCTTC
TRBV7-9	-	TRBJ2-1	-	14	CASSYGGVYNEQFF	TGTGCCAGCAGCTACGGGGGAGTCTACAATGAGCAGTTCTTC
TRBV13	-	TRBJ2-7	-	14	CASSLGQLRYEQYF	TGTGCCAGCAGCTTAGGACAATTGCGATACGAGCAGTACTTC
TRBV5-1	-	TRBJ2-3	-	16	CASSGGTAVFPDTQYF	TGCGCCAGCAGCGGGGGGACAGCCGTATTTCCAGATACGCAGTATTTT
TRBV7-8	-	TRBJ2-3	TRBD1	15	CASSLRGRSPDTQYF	TGTGCCAGCAGCTTAAGGGGGCGATCCCCAGATACGCAGTATTTT
TRBV4-1	-	TRBJ1-2	TRBD1	16	CASSQAGTGGYYGYTF	TGCGCCAGCAGCCAGGCAGGGACAGGGGGTTATTATGGCTACACCTTC
TRBV7-8	-	TRBJ2-1	-	18	CASSFAPGSGAKDNEQFF	TGTGCCAGCAGCTTTGCCCCGGGGTCGGGGGCAAAAGACAATGAGCAGTTCTTC
TRBV27	-	TRBJ2-7	TRBD1	13	CASRQGVSYEQYF	TGTGCCAGCAGACAGGGGGTTTCCTACGAGCAGTACTTC
TRBV2	-	TRBJ2-5	TRBD2	15	CASSLLAGGAETQYF	TGTGCCAGCAGTCTTTTAGCGGGAGGGGCCGAGACCCAGTACTTC